Sequencing of this T cell receptor beta chain was carried out in a study of cytomegalovirus exposure and HLA in healthy donors. Primers included in the PCR were 60 Vbeta and 13 Jbeta primers. Profiling relied on immunoSEQ multiplex PCR, and the TCRdb table lists in-frame clones only, not all of them. Of under 150,000 clones listed, roughly 79% are singletons. Study outcomes and limitations: The study had only CMV serostatus as immune exposure information. Indistinguishability led to the exclusion of some V segments, TRBV6-2 and TRBV6-3 included.

V lost 3 bases, J lost 0 bases, and 7 bases stayed unmatched. CDR3 length: 16 residues. CDR1 and CDR2 from the germline V gene are SGHRS and YFSETQ. Turning to this clone: Antigen unknown.

This TCR was recovered from a woman aged 25-40 years in good health and CMV-seronegative. Sequencing used PBMCs. The chain carries TRBV5-1 and TRBJ2-3, with 7 bases matching TRBD2. CDR3 sequence reads: CASSWGSGTSTDTQYF. The CDR3 nucleotides are TGCGCCAGCAGCTGGGGGAGCGGGACCAGCACAGATACGCAGTATTTT.